This note documents a single T cell receptor beta chain sequence. The data were taken from a study of breast tumors, draining lymph nodes, adjacent tissues. The lymph nodes were axillary draining lymph nodes from breast cancer patients. TCRdb re-called the multiplex PCR reads through MiXCR, storing one row per CDR3 protein. Here the sample spans around 150,000 distinct CDR3 sequences, 32% being singletons. The sample consisted of axillary lymph node tissue. The receptor's source is a female donor with breast cancer. Some clones in this sample may be carry-over from other donors' samples.

The CDR3 here is CASRRGYGDTQYF. CDR3 bases: TGTGCCAGCAGGCGGGGGTACGGAGATACGCAGTATTTT. This chain uses TRBV2 with TRBJ2-3; 7 positions match TRBD2. The V gene end was trimmed by 6 bases and the J gene end by 5 bases; junction bases not matched to a gene: 5. The CDR3 has 13 residues. Germline V gene data show CDR1 as SNHLY and CDR2 as FYNNEI.